A single sample is the source of the 20 T cell receptor beta chains below, sequenced in a study of blood T cells in healthy people across ages. The authors ran a second PCR of about 6 to 11 cycles using a sample-barcoded 5' primer and a J-beta primer mix. MiXCR was run by TCRdb on the 5' RACE reads, yielding one entry per CDR3 protein. The sample contains 650,000 to 800,000 distinct CDR3 sequences, under 45% of which appear only once. Input material: blood. These receptors originate from a man aged 60-69 years in good health.

This clonotype was observed a handful of times. The genes are TRBV29-1 and TRBJ2-2, with TRBD1 as a possible D gene (5 bases). The CDR3 length is 12 residues. V dropped 3 bases and J dropped 6 bases, with 8 bases sitting between them. CDR1 and CDR2 (germline): SQVTM, ANQGSEA. The chain's CDR3 is CSVEVGPGELFF. CDR3 in DNA: TGCAGCGTTGAGGTGGGGCCCGGGGAGCTGTTTTTT.

This clonotype was seen a few times. The chain carries TRBV20-1 and TRBJ2-5, with D maybe TRBD1 (6 bases). The germline CDR1 and CDR2 sequences are DFQATT and SNEGSKA (reference sequence). The CDR3 is made up of 14 amino acids. Deletions cut 4 bases from V and 10 bases from J, with 22 bases between. CDR3 amino acids: CSAKLSGVPFGQYF. As DNA, the CDR3 is TGCAGTGCTAAACTCTCAGGGGTCCCGTTCGGCCAGTACTTC.

This clonotype was picked up a small number of times. This sequence joins TRBV7-2 and TRBJ2-2; tentative D call: TRBD1 (6 bases). The CDR3 covers 14 residues. Trimming pared 5 bases from V and 3 bases from J, leaving 10 bases between. CDR1 is SGHTA, CDR2 FQGNSA, per germline. DNA for the CDR3: TGTGCCAGCAGCGGGCGGACAGACACCGGGGAGCTGTTTTTT. This sequence encodes CASSGRTDTGELFF.

This clonotype came up many times. The chain carries TRBV24-1 and TRBJ2-7; 10 nucleotides align to TRBD1. The CDR3 runs 14 residues. The germline V gene has CDR1 KGHDR and CDR2 SFDVKD. J was trimmed by 8 bases and V by 3 bases; bases with no gene match: 6. CDR3 DNA: TGTGCCACCAGTGATACCGGGACAGGGGAAAAGCAGTACTTC. This sequence encodes CATSDTGTGEKQYF.

A remark on this clonotype: A much more abundant neighbour one base away suggests this may be a read error. This chain's CDR3 is CASSPSGTGVSEQYF. As DNA, the CDR3 is TGTGCCAGCAGTCCTTCCGGGACAGGGGTAAGCGAGCAGTACTTC. The V call is TRBV28, the J call TRBJ2-7; TRBD1 matches 10 bases. The CDR3 consists of 15 residues. V shed 5 bases, J shed 6 bases, and the junction held 10 bases outside the gene matches. Germline-derived CDR1 and CDR2 are MDHEN and SYDVKM. The complete variable domain, with remaining parts taken from reference TRBV28 and TRBJ2-7, reads DVKVTQSSRYLVKRTGEKVFLECVQDMDHENMFWYRQDPGLGLRLIYFSYDVKMKEKGDIPEGYSVSREKKERFSLILESASTNQTSMYLCASSPSGTGVSEQYFGPGTRLTVT.

This clonotype was found a few times. V is TRBV6-2 or TRBV6-3 and J is TRBJ1-1, with 7 bases aligning to TRBD1. The V and J ends lost 6 bases and 1 base, in that order; junction bases with no gene match: 2. The germline V gene has CDR1 MNHEY and CDR2 SVGEGT. The CDR3 covers 13 residues. CDR3 in DNA: TGTGCCAGCAGATGGGACAGGAACACTGAAGCTTTCTTT. This sequence encodes CASRWDRNTEAFF.

This clonotype appeared a few times. The genes are TRBV20-1 and TRBJ2-6; D ambiguous. Germline V lookup: CDR1 DFQATT, CDR2 SNEGSKA (reference sequence). The CDR3 covers 12 residues. Trimming shortened V by 7 bases and J by 1 base, and 5 bases separated the two germline ends. The CDR3: CSGGSGANVLTF. For the CDR3, the DNA is TGCAGTGGGGGTTCTGGGGCCAACGTCCTGACTTTC.

The chain employs TRBV9 and TRBJ2-2; D is uncertain. Trimming left V 1 base short and J 5 bases short, with 12 bases between. There are 15 residues in the CDR3. Germline CDR1 reads SGDLS; CDR2 reads YYNGEE. The CDR3, as DNA: TGTGCCAGCAGCGTAAGTGGGCGCGGAACCGGGGAGCTGTTTTTT. Its translation is CASSVSGRGTGELFF.

The J gene is TRBJ2-7, the V gene TRBV7-2; D possibly matches TRBD1 or TRBD2 (5 bases each). CDR1 and CDR2 from the germline V gene are SGHTA and FQGNSA. The CDR3 covers 14 residues. The V and J ends lost 2 bases and 4 bases respectively, with 12 bases between them. CDR3 in amino acids: CASSLNRGGYEQYF. The CDR3 DNA is TGTGCCAGCAGCTTAAATCGGGGCGGATACGAGCAGTACTTC. The variable domain in full, completed from reference TRBV7-2 and TRBJ2-7, reads GAGVSQSPSNKVTEKGKDVELRCDPISGHTALYWYRQSLGQGLEFLIYFQGNSAPDKSGLPSDRFSAERTGGSVSTLTIQRTQQEDSAVYLCASSLNRGGYEQYFGPGTRLTVT.

The chain employs TRBV18 and TRBJ1-2, with D possibly matching TRBD1 (5 bases). This CDR3 has 13 residues. CDR1 and CDR2 from the germline V gene are KGHSH and LQKENI. V lost 5 bases and J lost 4, with 11 bases in between. The DNA of the CDR3 is TGTGCCAGCTCAAAAGACAGTGCCTATGGCTACACCTTC. This gives the protein CASSKDSAYGYTF.

The chain employs TRBV7-3 and TRBJ2-1; 7 nucleotides match TRBD2. With 4 bases clipped from V and 8 bases from J, the junction kept 5 bases outside the gene matches. Germline V gene sequence: CDR1 SGHTA, CDR2 FQGTGA. CDR3 length equals 13 residues. The CDR3 is CASSSMGGYEQFF. The CDR3 DNA reads as TGTGCCAGCAGCTCTATGGGGGGGTATGAGCAGTTCTTC.

The chain uses TRBV7-2 and TRBJ1-3; D is perhaps TRBD1 (5 bases). Looked up from germline, CDR1 is SGHTA and CDR2 is FQGNSA. This CDR3 spans 16 amino acids. Trimming took off 4 bases at V and 0 bases at J, with 13 bases between the two ends. As DNA, the CDR3 is TGTGCCAGCAGCTCCCATACAGGCAACTCTGGAAACACCATATATTTT. Translating it yields CASSSHTGNSGNTIYF.

V is TRBV7-6 and J is TRBJ2-7; 8 bases align to TRBD1. Unmatched junction bases numbered 4, after V lost 1 base and J lost 5 bases. CDR3 length equals 14 residues. In germline, CDR1 is SGHVS, CDR2 FNYEAQ. The CDR3 sequence is CASSLGTGINEQYF. The DNA of the CDR3 is TGTGCCAGCAGCTTAGGGACAGGGATCAACGAGCAGTACTTC.

As for this clonotype: The junction departs from germline at one end; a sequencing error may be responsible. The chain carries TRBV12-3 or TRBV12-4 and TRBJ2-7; unclear D gene. CDR3 size: 14 residues. The CDR3 nucleotides are TGTGCCAACAGTTTGGGCAGGCACTCCTACGAGCAGTACTTC. Its translation: CANSLGRHSYEQYF.

Notes on this clonotype: A read error may produce the germline difference seen at one junction end. This chain links TRBV24-1 with TRBJ1-2; D gene unclear. CDR1 KGHDR and CDR2 SFDVKD come from the germline V gene. The CDR3 covers 14 residues. The DNA of the CDR3 is TGTGCCGCCAGTGATTTCAGGACTAACTATGGCTACACCTTC. It is translated as CAASDFRTNYGYTF.

The rearrangement joins TRBV3-1 to TRBJ1-4; perhaps TRBD1 as D (5 bases). Trimming stripped 8 bases from V and 8 bases from J, with 24 bases between. The CDR3 has 16 residues. Germline lookup yields CDR1 LGHDT and CDR2 YNNKEL (reference sequence). The CDR3, as DNA: TGTGCCAGCTTCCAAGATAAATGGGGACTAGGAGAAAAACTGTTTTTT. Its translation is CASFQDKWGLGEKLFF.

The V call is TRBV28, the J call TRBJ2-4, with D possibly TRBD2 on 5 matching bases. CDR3 size: 12 residues. Looked up from germline, CDR1 is MDHEN and CDR2 is SYDVKM. V gave up 3 bases and J gave up 9 bases, with 9 bases separating them. The CDR3: CASSFSGSIQYF. DNA for the CDR3: TGTGCCAGCAGTTTTTCGGGGTCCATTCAGTACTTC.

The chain is built from TRBV29-1 and TRBJ2-7; 7 bases agree with TRBD2. From germline, CDR1 is SQVTM and CDR2 ANQGSEA. Losses at the gene ends were 7 bases for V and 2 bases for J; bases not matched to a gene: 8. The length of the CDR3 is 13 residues. CDR3 nucleotides: TGCAGCGCAGGAGCGGGGAGTACCTACGAGCAGTACTTC. Amino acids: CSAGAGSTYEQYF.

The chain has TRBV12-3 or TRBV12-4 and TRBJ2-4, with 11 bases matching TRBD1. With V trimmed by 5 bases and J by 13 bases, 13 bases remained unmatched. The CDR3 loop spans 15 amino acids. CDR3 sequence: CASSPRTGGSYVQYF. DNA of the CDR3: TGTGCCAGCAGTCCTCGGACAGGGGGCTCATACGTGCAGTACTTC.

This chain connects TRBV6-6 to TRBJ2-2, with D maybe TRBD1 (6 bases). This CDR3 is 13 amino acids long. V lost 6 bases to trimming and J lost 7 bases, with 12 bases between them. Germline V gives CDR1 MNHNY, CDR2 SVGAGI (reference sequence). In nucleotides, the CDR3 is TGTGCCAGCAGGACAGGCTCTGGCGGGGAGCTGTTTTTT. This gives the protein CASRTGSGGELFF.